Below, one TCR beta chain is given with its context. Using immunoSEQ multiplex PCR, the repertoire was profiled, and TCRdb retains in-frame clones only, with some absent. The data show roughly 230,000 clones, about 85% seen once. The sample originates from a study of blood T cell repertoires in COVID-19. Participants classified as exposed had met a COVID-19 case within 2 weeks before study entry. From germline, CDR1 is MDHEN and CDR2 SYDVKM. CDR3 length equals 15 residues. V shed 5 bases and J shed 2 bases, with 15 bases lying between them. This receptor was taken from a woman in her forties or fifties who had been exposed to COVID-19. Sequenced sample: PBMCs or T cells enriched from blood (not recorded which). This chain uses TRBV28 with TRBJ1-1; D is possibly TRBD1 (6 bases). CDR3 nucleotides: TGTGCCAGCAGTCCCTGGCAGACAGGCAACACTGAAGCTTTCTTT. Its translation: CASSPWQTGNTEAFF. Variable domain in full (rest from reference TRBV28 and TRBJ1-1): DVKVTQSSRYLVKRTGEKVFLECVQDMDHENMFWYRQDPGLGLRLIYFSYDVKMKEKGDIPEGYSVSREKKERFSLILESASTNQTSMYLCASSPWQTGNTEAFFGQGTRLTVV.